One sample yielded the 10 T cell receptor beta chains listed below, sequenced in a study of blood T cell repertoires in COVID-19. TCRdb's copy holds only in-frame clones and misses some; the assay was immunoSEQ multiplex PCR. The table shows hundreds of thousands of clones, with about 88% occurring only once. Sequencing was done on a sample of PBMCs or T cells enriched from blood (not recorded which). The receptors were gathered from a woman aged 45-65 years who had recovered from COVID-19.

The rearrangement joins TRBV6-4 to TRBJ2-4, with 11 bases aligning to TRBD1. V was pared by 10 bases and J by 1 base, with 6 bases of the junction left unmatched. CDR1 MRHNA and CDR2 SNTAGT come from the germline V gene. The CDR3 covers 15 residues. The CDR3 sequence is CATGQGASAKNIQYF. The CDR3 nucleotides read TGTGCCACCGGACAGGGGGCGAGCGCCAAAAACATTCAGTACTTC.

The chain is built from TRBV2 and TRBJ1-3; the D is unclear. The CDR3 consists of 14 residues. Germline V gene lookup returns CDR1 SNHLY and CDR2 FYNNEI. Trimming stripped 5 bases from V and 3 bases from J, with 11 bases between. DNA of the CDR3: TGTGCCAGCAGTAAAGGAGAGAATGGAAACACCATATATTTT. Translating gives CASSKGENGNTIYF.

With regard to this clone: This sample also contains other DNA sequences that code for the same CDR3. This chain links TRBV5-1 with TRBJ2-5, with D perhaps TRBD2 (5 bases). The CDR3 has 14 amino acids. Germline V lookup: CDR1 SGHRS, CDR2 YFSETQ. The ends were cut back, 4 bases at V and 5 bases at J, with 15 bases in the middle. DNA for the CDR3: TGCGCCAGCAGCCTCCGCACGGGGTGGGAGACCCAGTACTTC. It is translated as CASSLRTGWETQYF.

In this sample, this clone turned up a few times. The chain combines TRBV19 with TRBJ1-6; D is perhaps TRBD1 (6 bases). The CDR3 runs to 15 residues. Germline-derived CDR1 and CDR2 are LNHDA and SQIVND (reference sequence). The ends were cut back, 5 bases at V and 8 bases at J, with 16 bases in the middle. The CDR3 spells CASSSPRTAHSPLHF. CDR3 in DNA: TGTGCCAGTAGTTCCCCTCGGACAGCTCATTCACCCCTCCACTTT.

V is TRBV19 and J is TRBJ1-1; TRBD1 matches 8 bases. Germline CDR1 reads LNHDA; CDR2 reads SQIVND (reference sequence). V trimming: 7 bases; J trimming: 4 bases; junction bases outside the gene matches: 5. The CDR3 length is 13 residues. As DNA, the CDR3 is TGTGCCAGTAACGACAGGGGTGGCACTGAAGCTTTCTTT. It codes for CASNDRGGTEAFF.

V usage is TRBV4-3 and J usage is TRBJ2-3; D ambiguous. Trimming took 4 bases from V and 4 from J, leaving 9 bases between them. Germline CDR1 is LGHNA and CDR2 is YSLEER. This CDR3 contains 13 residues. The chain's CDR3 is CASSLLLSDTQYF. The CDR3, as DNA: TGCGCCAGCAGCCTCCTCCTGTCAGATACGCAGTATTTT.

The chain's CDR3 is CASSPRTGSSYEQYF. The CDR3 DNA sequence: TGTGCCAGCAGTCCCCGGACAGGGAGCTCCTACGAGCAGTACTTC. V and J are TRBV28 and TRBJ2-7; 8 bases are shared with TRBD1. CDR1 MDHEN and CDR2 SYDVKM come from the germline V gene. With V trimmed by 5 bases and J by 0 bases, 6 bases remained unmatched. This CDR3 spans 15 amino acids.

The chain combines TRBV5-1 with TRBJ2-7; D might be TRBD1 (6 bases). V lost 4 bases and J 7 bases, leaving 21 bases between the germline ends. Per the germline V gene, CDR1 is SGHRS and CDR2 is YFSETQ. CDR3 length: 15 residues. The CDR3 sequence is CASSLPRQEVREQYF. In DNA, the CDR3 is TGCGCCAGCAGCCTGCCGAGACAGGAGGTGAGGGAGCAGTACTTC. The complete variable domain, with remaining parts taken from reference TRBV5-1 and TRBJ2-7, reads KAGVTQTPRYLIKTRGQQVTLSCSPISGHRSVSWYQQTPGQGLQFLFEYFSETQRNKGNFPGRFSGRQFSNSRSEMNVSTLELGDSALYLCASSLPRQEVREQYFGPGTRLTVT.

This chain links TRBV29-1 with TRBJ2-2, with 7 nucleotides matching TRBD1. The CDR3 is 12 residues long. Germline assignment: CDR1 SQVTM and CDR2 ANQGSEA. The ends lost 5 bases at V and 6 bases at J; junction bases unmatched: 3. CDR3 loop: CSVQGGSGELFF. In DNA, the CDR3 is TGCAGCGTTCAAGGGGGCTCCGGGGAGCTGTTTTTT.

This clone was detected ten times or more. The V call is TRBV10-3, the J call TRBJ1-2; D gene unclear. CDR3 length equals 13 residues. Germline V lookup: CDR1 ENHRY, CDR2 SYGVKD. Trimming stripped 0 bases from V and 4 bases from J, with 6 bases between. The CDR3 sequence: CAISESSIYGYTF. CDR3 nucleotides: TGTGCCATCAGTGAGTCGTCTATCTATGGCTACACCTTC.